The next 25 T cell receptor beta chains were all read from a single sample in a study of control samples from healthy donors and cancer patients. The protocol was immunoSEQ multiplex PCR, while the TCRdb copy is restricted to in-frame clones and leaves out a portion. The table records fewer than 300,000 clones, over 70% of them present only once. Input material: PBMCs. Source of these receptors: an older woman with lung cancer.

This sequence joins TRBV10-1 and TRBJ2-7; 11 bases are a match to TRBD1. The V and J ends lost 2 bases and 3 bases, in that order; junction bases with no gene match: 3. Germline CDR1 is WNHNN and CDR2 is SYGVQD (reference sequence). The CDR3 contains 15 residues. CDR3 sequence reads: CASSETGTGGYEQYF. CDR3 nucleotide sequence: TGCGCCAGCAGTGAGACCGGGACAGGGGGCTACGAGCAGTACTTC.

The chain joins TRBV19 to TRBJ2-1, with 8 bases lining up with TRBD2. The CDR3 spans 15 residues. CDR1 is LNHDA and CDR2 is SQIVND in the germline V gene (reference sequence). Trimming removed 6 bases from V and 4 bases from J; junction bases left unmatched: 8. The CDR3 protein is CASSPTSAFYNEQFF. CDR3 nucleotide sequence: TGTGCCAGTAGCCCGACTAGCGCATTTTACAATGAGCAGTTCTTC.

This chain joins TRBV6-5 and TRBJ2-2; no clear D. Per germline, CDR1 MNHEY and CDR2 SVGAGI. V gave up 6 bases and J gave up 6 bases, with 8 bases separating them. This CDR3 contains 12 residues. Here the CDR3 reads CASRSRSGELFF. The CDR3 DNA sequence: TGTGCCAGCAGGAGCAGGTCCGGGGAGCTGTTTTTT.

CDR3 region: CASSLAPGTQDENTEAFF. CDR3 nucleotide sequence: TGTGCCAGCAGCTTAGCCCCCGGGACACAAGATGAGAACACTGAAGCTTTCTTT. The chain is built from TRBV7-7 and TRBJ1-1, with D possibly matching TRBD1 (6 bases). Trimming shortened V by 0 bases and J by 1 base, and 18 bases separated the two germline ends. CDR1 and CDR2 from the germline V gene are SSHAT and FNYEAQ (reference sequence). The CDR3 contains 18 residues. Full variable domain (remainder filled in from reference TRBV7-7 and TRBJ1-1): GAGVSQSPRYKVTKRGQDVTLRCDPISSHATLYWYQQALGQGPEFLTYFNYEAQPDKSGLPSDRFSAERPEGSISTLTIQRTEQRDSAMYRCASSLAPGTQDENTEAFFGQGTRLTVV.

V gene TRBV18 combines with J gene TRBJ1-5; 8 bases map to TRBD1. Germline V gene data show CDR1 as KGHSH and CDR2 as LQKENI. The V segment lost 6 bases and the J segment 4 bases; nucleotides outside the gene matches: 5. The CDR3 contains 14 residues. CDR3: CASSNGQGNQPQHF. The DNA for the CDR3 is TGTGCCAGCTCGAATGGACAGGGTAATCAGCCCCAGCATTTT.

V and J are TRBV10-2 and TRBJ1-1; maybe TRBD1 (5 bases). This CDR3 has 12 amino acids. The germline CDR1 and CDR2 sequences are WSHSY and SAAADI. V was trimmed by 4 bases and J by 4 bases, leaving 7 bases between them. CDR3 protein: CASSGGTTEAFF. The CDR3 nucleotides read TGCGCCAGCAGTGGGGGGACCACTGAAGCTTTCTTT.

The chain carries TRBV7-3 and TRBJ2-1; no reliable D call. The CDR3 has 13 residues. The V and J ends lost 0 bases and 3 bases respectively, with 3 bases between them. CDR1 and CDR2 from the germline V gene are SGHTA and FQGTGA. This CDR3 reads CASSLTDYNEQFF. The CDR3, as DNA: TGTGCCAGCAGCTTAACGGACTACAATGAGCAGTTCTTC.

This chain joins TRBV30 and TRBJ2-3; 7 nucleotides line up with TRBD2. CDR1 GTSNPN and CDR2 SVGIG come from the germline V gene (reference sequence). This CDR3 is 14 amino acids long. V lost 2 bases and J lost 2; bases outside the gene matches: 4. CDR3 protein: CAWSSSGLTDTQYF. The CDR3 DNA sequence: TGTGCCTGGAGTTCTAGCGGCCTCACAGATACGCAGTATTTT.

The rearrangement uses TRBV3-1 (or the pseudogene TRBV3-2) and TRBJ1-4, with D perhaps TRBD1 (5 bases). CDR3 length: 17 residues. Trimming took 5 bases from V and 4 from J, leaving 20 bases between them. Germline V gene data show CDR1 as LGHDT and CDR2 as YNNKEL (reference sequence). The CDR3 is CASSSRWGGAYNEKLFF. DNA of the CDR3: TGTGCCAGCAGCTCCCGCTGGGGAGGGGCCTATAATGAAAAACTGTTTTTT.

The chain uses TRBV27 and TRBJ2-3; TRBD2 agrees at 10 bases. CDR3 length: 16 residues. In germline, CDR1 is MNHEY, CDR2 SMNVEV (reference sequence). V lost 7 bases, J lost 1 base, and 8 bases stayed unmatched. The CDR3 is CASIGIGLAGTDTQYF. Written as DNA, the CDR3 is TGTGCCAGCATAGGAATTGGACTAGCGGGCACAGATACGCAGTATTTT.

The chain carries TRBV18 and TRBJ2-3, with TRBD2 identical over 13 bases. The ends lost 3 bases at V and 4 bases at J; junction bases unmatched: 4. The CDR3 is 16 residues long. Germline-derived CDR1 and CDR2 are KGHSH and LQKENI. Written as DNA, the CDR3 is TGTGCCAGCTCACCGCGGACTAGCGGGGGTGCAGATACGCAGTATTTT. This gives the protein CASSPRTSGGADTQYF.

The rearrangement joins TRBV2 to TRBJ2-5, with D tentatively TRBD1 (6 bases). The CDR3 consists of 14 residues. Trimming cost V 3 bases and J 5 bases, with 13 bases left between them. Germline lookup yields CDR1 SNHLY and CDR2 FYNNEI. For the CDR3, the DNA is TGTGCCAGCAGTGACGGCAGGGGCTGGGAGACCCAGTACTTC. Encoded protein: CASSDGRGWETQYF.

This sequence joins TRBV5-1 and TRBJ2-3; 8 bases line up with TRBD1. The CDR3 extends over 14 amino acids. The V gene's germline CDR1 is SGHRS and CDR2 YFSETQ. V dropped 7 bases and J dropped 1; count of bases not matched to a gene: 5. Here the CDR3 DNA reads TGCGCCAGCGACAGGGGTGGGGGCACAGATACGCAGTATTTT. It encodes CASDRGGGTDTQYF.

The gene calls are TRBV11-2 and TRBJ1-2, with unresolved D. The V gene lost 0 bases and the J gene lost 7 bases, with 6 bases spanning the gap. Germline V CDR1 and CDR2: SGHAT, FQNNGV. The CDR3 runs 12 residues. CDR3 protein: CASSLDGSGYTF. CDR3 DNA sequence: TGTGCCAGCAGCTTAGATGGGAGTGGCTACACCTTC.

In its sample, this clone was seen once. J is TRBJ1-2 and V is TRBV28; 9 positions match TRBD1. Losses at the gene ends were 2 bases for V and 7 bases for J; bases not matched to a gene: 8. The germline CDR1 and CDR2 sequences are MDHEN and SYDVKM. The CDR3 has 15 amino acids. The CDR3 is CASSLQPGQGFGYTF. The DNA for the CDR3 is TGTGCCAGCAGTTTACAGCCGGGACAGGGATTTGGCTACACCTTC.

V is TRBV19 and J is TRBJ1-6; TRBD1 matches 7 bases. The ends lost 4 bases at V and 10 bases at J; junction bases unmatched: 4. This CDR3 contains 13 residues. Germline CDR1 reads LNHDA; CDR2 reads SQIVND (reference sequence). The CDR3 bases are TGTGCCAGTAGTAGTGGACAGGACTCACCCCTCCACTTT. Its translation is CASSSGQDSPLHF.

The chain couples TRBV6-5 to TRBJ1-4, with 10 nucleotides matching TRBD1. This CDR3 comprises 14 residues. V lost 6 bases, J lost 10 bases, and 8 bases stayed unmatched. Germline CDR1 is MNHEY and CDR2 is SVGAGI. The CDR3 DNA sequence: TGTGCCAGCAGGTCCCGGGACAGGGGCGTAAAACTGTTTTTT. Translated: CASRSRDRGVKLFF.

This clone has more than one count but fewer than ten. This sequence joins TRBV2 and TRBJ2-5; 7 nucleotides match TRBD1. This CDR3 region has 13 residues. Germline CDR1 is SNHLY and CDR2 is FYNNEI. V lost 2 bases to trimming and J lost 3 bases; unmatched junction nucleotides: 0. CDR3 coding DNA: TGTGCCAGCAGTGAACAGGGGGAAGAGACCCAGTACTTC. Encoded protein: CASSEQGEETQYF.

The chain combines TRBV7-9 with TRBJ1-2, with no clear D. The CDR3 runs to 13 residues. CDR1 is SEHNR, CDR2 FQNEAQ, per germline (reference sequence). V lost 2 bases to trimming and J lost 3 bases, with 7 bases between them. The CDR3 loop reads CASSLNSDYGYTF. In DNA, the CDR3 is TGTGCCAGCAGCTTAAACAGCGACTATGGCTACACCTTC.

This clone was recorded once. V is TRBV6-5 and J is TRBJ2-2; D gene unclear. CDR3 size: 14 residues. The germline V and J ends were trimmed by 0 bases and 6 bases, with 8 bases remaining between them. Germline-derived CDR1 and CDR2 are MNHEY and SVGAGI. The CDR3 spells CASSYSSSPGELFF. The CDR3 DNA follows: TGTGCCAGCAGTTACTCGTCCAGTCCCGGGGAGCTGTTTTTT.

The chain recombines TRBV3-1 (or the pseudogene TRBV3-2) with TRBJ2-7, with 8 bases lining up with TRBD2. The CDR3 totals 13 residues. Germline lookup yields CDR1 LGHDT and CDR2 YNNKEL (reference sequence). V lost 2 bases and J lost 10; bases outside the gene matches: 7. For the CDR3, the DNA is TGTGCCAGCAGCCAATTCCCGGGAGGGGTACAGTACTTC. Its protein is CASSQFPGGVQYF.

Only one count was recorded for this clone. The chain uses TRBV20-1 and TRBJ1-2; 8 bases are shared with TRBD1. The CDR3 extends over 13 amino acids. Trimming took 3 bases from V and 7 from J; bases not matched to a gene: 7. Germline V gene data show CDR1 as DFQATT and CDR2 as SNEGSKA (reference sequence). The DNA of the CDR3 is TGCAGTGCTAGTTTGGCAGGGGGCGTTGGCTACACCTTC. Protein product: CSASLAGGVGYTF.

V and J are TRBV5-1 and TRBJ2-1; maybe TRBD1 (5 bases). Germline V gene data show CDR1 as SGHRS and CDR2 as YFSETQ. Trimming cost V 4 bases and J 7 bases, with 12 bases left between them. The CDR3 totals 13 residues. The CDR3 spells CASSEGQGNEQFF. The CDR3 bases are TGCGCCAGCAGCGAAGGACAAGGGAATGAGCAGTTCTTC.

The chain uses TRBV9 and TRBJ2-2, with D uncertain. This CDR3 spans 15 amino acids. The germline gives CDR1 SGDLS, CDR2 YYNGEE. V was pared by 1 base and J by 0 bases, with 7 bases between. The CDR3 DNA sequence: TGTGCCAGCAGCGTAAGTGGAGCGAACACCGGGGAGCTGTTTTTT. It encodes CASSVSGANTGELFF. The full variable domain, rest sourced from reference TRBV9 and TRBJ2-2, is DSGVTQTPKHLITATGQRVTLRCSPRSGDLSVYWYQQSLDQGLQFLIQYYNGEERAKGNILERFSAQQFPDLHSELNLSSLELGDSALYFCASSVSGANTGELFFGEGSRLTVL.

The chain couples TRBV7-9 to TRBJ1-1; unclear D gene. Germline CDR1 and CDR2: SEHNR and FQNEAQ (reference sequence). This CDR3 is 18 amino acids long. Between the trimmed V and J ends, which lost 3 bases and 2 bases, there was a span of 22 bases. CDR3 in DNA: TGTGCCAGCAGCTTGATCAGGAGTCGAGGGATCCTAAACACTGAAGCTTTCTTT. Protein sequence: CASSLIRSRGILNTEAFF.